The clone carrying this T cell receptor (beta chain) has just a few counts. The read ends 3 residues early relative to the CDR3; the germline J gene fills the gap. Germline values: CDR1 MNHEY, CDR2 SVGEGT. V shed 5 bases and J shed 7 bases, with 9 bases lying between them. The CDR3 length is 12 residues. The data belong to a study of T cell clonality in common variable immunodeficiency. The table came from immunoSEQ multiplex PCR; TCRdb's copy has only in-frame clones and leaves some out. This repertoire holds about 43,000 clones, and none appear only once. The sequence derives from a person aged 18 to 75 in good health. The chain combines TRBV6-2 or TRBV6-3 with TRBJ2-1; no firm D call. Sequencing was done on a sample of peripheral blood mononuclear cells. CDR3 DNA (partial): TGTGCCAGCAGTACGAACCGGAATGAG. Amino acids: CASSTNRNE. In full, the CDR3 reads CASSTNRNEQFF.